This entry describes one TCR beta chain. This clonotype was detected only a few times. Its specific antigen is unknown. Within one base of it there is no much larger clone, and no base qualities were kept. This entry comes from a study of identical twins (TCRdb year 2016). Background on the whole study: The study deep-sequenced TCR alpha and beta repertoires from monozygotic twins, unrelated adults of various ages and cord blood to test whether fetal clonotypes persist. Replicate twin experiments were performed at different times using different library preparation protocols to rule out contamination. Results the study describes overall, beyond this receptor: Because the same donors could not be followed over many years, conclusions were based on cross-sectional statistical analysis. Out-of-frame TCR alpha sharing in monozygotic twins was systematically underestimated by recombination models, whereas sharing between unrelated individuals was in agreement with the recombination models. Fewer insertions were carried by abundant cord blood beta clonotypes; a weaker similar trend was observed in young adult naive repertoires, while no such trend was observed in memory repertoires. A weaker excess of twin sharing was found in beta out-of-frame sequences because the signal-to-noise ratio was lowered by fewer shared sequences. Compared with coincidental sharing between unrelated individuals, an excess of low generation-probability sequences was observed among out-of-frame TCR alpha sequences shared between twins. Invariant T cells such as MAIT and iNKT could partly confound zero-insertion analyses, though diverse VJ usage argued against this for most clonotypes.

Libraries were prepared through 5' RACE. Sequencing took place on an Illumina HiSeq 2000. Template switching added a universal primer binding site, and the final cDNA carried a unique molecular identifier that allowed TCR cDNA molecules to be counted accurately. First-strand cDNA for TCR alpha and beta chains was synthesized from specific primers in the conserved constant-segment region. To control for contamination, every cDNA library was double barcoded, receiving both a SMART-Mk sample barcode and Illumina barcodes. TruSeq adapter sequences, together with Illumina sample barcodes, were added in two successive PCR steps. TCR alpha and beta cDNA libraries were sequenced on the Illumina HiSeq platform with custom primers. The original methods were these. MiGEC processed the raw reads to extract unique molecular identifiers, while MiXCR was used to determine the CDR3 positions. For each individual, recombination models were inferred using an EM algorithm with the repgenHMM and IGoR tools. Shared clonotype analysis was performed with the tcR package in R, normalizing sharing by the product of cloneset sizes. To study raw recombination without the effects of thymic and clonal selection, out-of-frame nonproductive sequences were analyzed. TCRdb trimmed the raw reads at Q25, called clones with MiXCR and kept productive beta chains. Every entry covers one CDR3 protein and lists the most common genes and DNA from its rows. The V and J calls were determined by TCRdb, not by the authors. This sample gives roughly 1.6 million distinct CDR3 sequences in total; roughly a third of them show up just once. The ten largest clones take up less than 0.35% of the sample.

All donors were healthy Caucasians. The germline V gene (reference sequence) gives CDR1 as PRHDT and CDR2 as FYEKMQ. Inclusive of the bounding cysteine and phenylalanine, the CDR3 is 14 residues long. Only the CDR3 DNA is retained, 42 bases long and in frame from the first base. V sheds 2 bases and J sheds 0 bases, leaving 8 bases between their ends. The V and J segments used are TRBV13 and TRBJ2-7; the D gene is perhaps TRBD1, from 5 matching bases. The specimen sequenced was cord blood. The sequence derives from a newborn girl in good health. The sequenced DNA: TGTGCCAGCAGCTTAAAAGACAGCTCCTACGAGCAGTACTTC. This translates into CASSLKDSSYEQYF.